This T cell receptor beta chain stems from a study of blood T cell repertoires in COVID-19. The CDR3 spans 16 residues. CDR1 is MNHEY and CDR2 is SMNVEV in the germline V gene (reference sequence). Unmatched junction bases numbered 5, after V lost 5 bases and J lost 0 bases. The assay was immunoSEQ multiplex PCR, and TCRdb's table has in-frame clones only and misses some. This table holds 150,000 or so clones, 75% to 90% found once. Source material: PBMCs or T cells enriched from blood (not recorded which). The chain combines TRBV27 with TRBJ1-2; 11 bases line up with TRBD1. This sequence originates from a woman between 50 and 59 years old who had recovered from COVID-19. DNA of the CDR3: TGTGCCAGCAGTCCCGGACAGGGGGCGGCTAACTATGGCTACACCTTC. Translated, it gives CASSPGQGAANYGYTF.